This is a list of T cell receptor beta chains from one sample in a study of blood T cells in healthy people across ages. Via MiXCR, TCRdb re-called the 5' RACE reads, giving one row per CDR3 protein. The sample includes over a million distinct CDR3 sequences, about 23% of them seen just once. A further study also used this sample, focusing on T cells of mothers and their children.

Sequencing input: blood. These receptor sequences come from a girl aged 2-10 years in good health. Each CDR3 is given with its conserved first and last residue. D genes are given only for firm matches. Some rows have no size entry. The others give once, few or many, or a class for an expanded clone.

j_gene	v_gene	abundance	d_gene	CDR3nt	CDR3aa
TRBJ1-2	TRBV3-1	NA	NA	TGTGCCAGCAGCCAAGAGTTACATTCCGGCTACACCTTC	CASSQELHSGYTF
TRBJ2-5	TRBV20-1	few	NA	TGCAGTGCTTCCGACACGCCGGGTGGCCAAGAGACCCAGTACTTC	CSASDTPGGQETQYF
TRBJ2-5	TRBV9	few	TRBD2	TGTGCCAGCAGCGCCGACACTAGCGGGGGGACCCAGTACTTC	CASSADTSGGTQYF
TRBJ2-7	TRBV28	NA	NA	TGTGCCAGCAGTTTAATAGGCAGGGAATACGAGCAGTACTTC	CASSLIGREYEQYF
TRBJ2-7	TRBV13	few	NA	TGTGCCAGCAGCTTAAAGTCCGAGCAGTACTTC	CASSLKSEQYF
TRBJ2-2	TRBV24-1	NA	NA	TGTGCCACCAGTGTCCAAGAGGACAGTAGGGACGGGGAGCTGTTTTTT	CATSVQEDSRDGELFF
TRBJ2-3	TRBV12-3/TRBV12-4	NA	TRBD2	TGTGCCAGCAGTATATACTCGGGACTAGCGGGAGGAGGGATAGAAGATACGCAGTATTTT	CASSIYSGLAGGGIEDTQYF
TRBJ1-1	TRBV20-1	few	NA	TGCAGTGCTAGAATCCCCGAGAACACTGAAGCTTTCTTT	CSARIPENTEAFF
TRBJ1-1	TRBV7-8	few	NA	TGTGCCAGCAGCTTTTCGGGGATTCGTGACATGAACACTGAAGCTTTCTTT	CASSFSGIRDMNTEAFF
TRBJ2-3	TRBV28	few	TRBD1	TGTGCCAGCAGTTTACCCTCGACAGGGGTAGATACGCAGTATTTT	CASSLPSTGVDTQYF
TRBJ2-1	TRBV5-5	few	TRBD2	TGTGCCAGCAGCTCTTCTAGCGGGCCCTCGAATGAGCAGTTCTTC	CASSSSSGPSNEQFF
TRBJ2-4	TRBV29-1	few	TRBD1	TGCAGCGTTGAGGTGGACAGGGGGAACATTCAGTACTTC	CSVEVDRGNIQYF
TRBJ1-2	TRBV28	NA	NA	TGTGCCAGCAGTTTATCCCCGCTTGGGGAATATGGCTACACCTTC	CASSLSPLGEYGYTF
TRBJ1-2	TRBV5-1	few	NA	TGCGCCAGCAGGCGGGGTTCTAACTATGGCTACACCTTC	CASRRGSNYGYTF
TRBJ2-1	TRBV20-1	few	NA	TGCAGTGCTAGGAGGGCAGGGATTTACAATGAGCAGTTCTTC	CSARRAGIYNEQFF
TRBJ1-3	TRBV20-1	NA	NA	TGCAGTGCTAGATCGCAGGCTCCTGGAAACACCATATATTTT	CSARSQAPGNTIYF
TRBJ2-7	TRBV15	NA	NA	TGTGCCGCCAGCAGTCCAGCGAACACCTACGAGCAGTACTTC	CAASSPANTYEQYF
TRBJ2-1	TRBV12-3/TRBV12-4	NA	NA	TGTGCCAGCAGTCCGCCGGGCGGGGTTTCCTACAATGAGCAGTTCTTC	CASSPPGGVSYNEQFF
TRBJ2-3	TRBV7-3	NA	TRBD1	TGTGCCAGCAGCTCAGGGGGCTGGGGCACAGATACGCAGTATTTT	CASSSGGWGTDTQYF
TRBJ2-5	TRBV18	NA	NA	TGTGCCAACTCATCGCAACGGGGTATCCAAGAGACCCAGTACTTC	CANSSQRGIQETQYF
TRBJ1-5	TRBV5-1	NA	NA	TGCGCCAGCAGCTTGGGGCAGGGGACGAATCAGCCCCAGCATTTT	CASSLGQGTNQPQHF
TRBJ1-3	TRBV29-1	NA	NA	TGCAGCGTTGGGGCCTCCCTGGGAAACACCATATATTTT	CSVGASLGNTIYF
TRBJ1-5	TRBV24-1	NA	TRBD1	TGTGCCACCAGTGAGACAGGGGGAGGCTATCAGCCCCAGCATTTT	CATSETGGGYQPQHF
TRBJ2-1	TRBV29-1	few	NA	TGCAGCCTACCGGTCCTAAGTTCCAATGAGCAGTTCTTC	CSLPVLSSNEQFF
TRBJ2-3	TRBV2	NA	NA	TGTGCCAGCAAACCGAGAGGCACAGATACGCAGTATTTT	CASKPRGTDTQYF
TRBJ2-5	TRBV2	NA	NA	TGTGCCAGCAGAGGTAGCAAAGAGACCCAGTACTTC	CASRGSKETQYF
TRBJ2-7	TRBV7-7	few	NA	TGTGCTAGCGTTGGGCCCAGGGGCGAGCAGTACTTC	CASVGPRGEQYF
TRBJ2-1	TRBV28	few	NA	TGTGCCAGCAGTTTAGGAGGAAGCAATTTCAATGAGCAGTTCTTC	CASSLGGSNFNEQFF
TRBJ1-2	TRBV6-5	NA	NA	TGTGCCAGCAGCGATGCAGGGTGGGCGCATAATGGCTACACCTTC	CASSDAGWAHNGYTF
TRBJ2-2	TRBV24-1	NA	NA	TGTGCCACCAGTGAAGTAGGGACAACGTCGAACACCGGGGAGCTGTTTTTT	CATSEVGTTSNTGELFF
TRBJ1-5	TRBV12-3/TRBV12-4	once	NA	TGCGCCAATCCCACCTTGGGTTCCAATCAGCCCCAGCATTTT	CANPTLGSNQPQHF
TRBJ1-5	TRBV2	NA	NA	TGTGCCAGCAGTGATGAAGGGACGAGGGGCCAGCCCCAGCATTTT	CASSDEGTRGQPQHF
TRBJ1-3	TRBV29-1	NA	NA	TGCAGCGCCCACCACATATCTGGAAACACCATATATTTT	CSAHHISGNTIYF
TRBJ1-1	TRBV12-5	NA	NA	TGTGCTAGTGGGCAGGGGAGCACTGAAGCTTTCTTT	CASGQGSTEAFF
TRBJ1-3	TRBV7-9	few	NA	TGTGCCAGCAGCTTAGAGGTGACAGGAAACACCATATATTTT	CASSLEVTGNTIYF
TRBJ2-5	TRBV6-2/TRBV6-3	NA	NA	TGTGCCAGCAGTTACCAACTAGATGTAGAGACCCAGTACTTC	CASSYQLDVETQYF
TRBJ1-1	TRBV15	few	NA	TGTGCCACCAGCACGAGACCGAACACTGAAGCCTTCTTT	CATSTRPNTEAFF
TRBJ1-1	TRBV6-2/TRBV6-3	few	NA	TGTGCCAGCACCCCTTTATCCCCCTCGAGTGAAGCTTTCTTT	CASTPLSPSSEAFF
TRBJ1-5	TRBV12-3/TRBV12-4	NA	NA	TGTGCCAGCAGTTTACAGGGGACTTACGATCAGCCCCAGCATTTT	CASSLQGTYDQPQHF
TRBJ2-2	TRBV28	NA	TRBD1	TGTGCCAGCAGCCTTGGGGACAGGATAGCCGGGGAGCTGTTTTTT	CASSLGDRIAGELFF
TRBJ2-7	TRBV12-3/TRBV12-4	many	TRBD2	TGTGCCAGCAGCTTAGCGGGAGGGGACTACGAGCAGTACTTC	CASSLAGGDYEQYF
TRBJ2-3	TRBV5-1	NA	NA	TGCGCCAGCAGCACTAGACAGGCTAGCACAGATACGCAGTATTTT	CASSTRQASTDTQYF
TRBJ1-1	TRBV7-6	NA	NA	TGTGCCAGCGCCGCCCGGGGAACTGAAGCTTTCTTT	CASAARGTEAFF
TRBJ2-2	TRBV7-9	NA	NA	TGTGCCAGCAGCTCCAGTAGCAGTAACACCGGGGAGCTGTTTTTT	CASSSSSSNTGELFF
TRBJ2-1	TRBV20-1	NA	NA	TGCAGTGCTAGGTCCCCCGCGGCGACTAGATACAATGAGCAGTTCTTC	CSARSPAATRYNEQFF
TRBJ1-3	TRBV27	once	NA	TGTGCCAGCAGTTTGAGCTTGGGGAACACCATATATTTT	CASSLSLGNTIYF
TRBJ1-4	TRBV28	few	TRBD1	TGTGCCAGCAGTTCCGGGACAGCAACTAATGAAAAACTGTTTTTT	CASSSGTATNEKLFF
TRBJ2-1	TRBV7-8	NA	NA	TGTGCCAGCACCGGCCACAGGGACGGCAATGAGCAGTTCTTC	CASTGHRDGNEQFF
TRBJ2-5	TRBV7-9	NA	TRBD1	TGTGCCAGCAGCGACACCGGGACAGGGGAAGAGACCCAGTACTTC	CASSDTGTGEETQYF